This TCR beta chain emerged from a study of blood T cell repertoires in COVID-19. Study overall: The study drew acute and convalescent COVID-19 samples from the United States, Italy and Spain. From T cells, B-cell-depleted T cells, or PBMCs came the material, which was cDNA or gDNA.

Authors' data handling: Amplification of reference gene primers was used by the study to estimate nucleated cell counts. Sequencing was performed with immunoSEQ multiplex PCR; in TCRdb, only in-frame clones are kept and a portion is missing. V and J calls and clone size are those listed in that table; D and trimming were worked out from the DNA. The sample consists of over 25,000 clones, more than 65% of them appearing once. The CDR3 covers 15 residues. The germline gives CDR1 MNHEY, CDR2 SVGAGI. V trimming: 6 bases; J trimming: 6 bases; junction bases outside the gene matches: 12. Material for sequencing was peripheral blood. This chain links TRBV6-5 with TRBJ1-1; TRBD1 aligns across 8 bases. This TCR derives from a human donor in a cohort sampled during active COVID-19. CDR3 loop: CASSPDRGGRAEAFF. Here the CDR3 DNA reads TGTGCCAGCAGCCCAGACAGGGGCGGACGGGCTGAAGCTTTCTTT.